These 19 T cell receptor beta chains were all obtained from the same sample, sequenced in a study of breast tumors, draining lymph nodes, adjacent tissues. TCRdb itself ran the multiplex PCR reads through MiXCR, one entry per CDR3 protein. The profile shows under 110,000 distinct CDR3 sequences, approximately 28% of them singletons. Samples came from axillary lymph nodes draining the breast cancer. Sequenced input: axillary lymph node tissue. The receptors were gathered from a female donor with breast cancer. Some clones in this sample may be carry-over from other donors' samples.

This clonotype has at least ten counts. This chain's CDR3 is CASNEDRGYTGELFF. As DNA, the CDR3 is TGTGCCAGTAACGAAGACAGGGGTTATACCGGGGAGCTGTTTTTT. V is TRBV19 and J is TRBJ2-2, with 8 bases matching TRBD1. This CDR3 is 15 amino acids long. Germline values: CDR1 LNHDA, CDR2 SQIVND (reference sequence). V trimming: 7 bases; J trimming: 5 bases; junction bases outside the gene matches: 9. The variable domain in full, with the rest retrieved from reference TRBV19 and TRBJ2-2, is DGGITQSPKYLFRKEGQNVTLSCEQNLNHDAMYWYRQDPGQGLRLIYYSQIVNDFQKGDIAEGYSVSREKKESFPLTVTSAQKNPTAFYLCASNEDRGYTGELFFGEGSRLTVL.

Points on this clonotype: Being one base from a much bigger clone, this may be a read error. This rearrangement joins TRBV27 to TRBJ2-3, with a possible D match to TRBD2 (5 bases). Germline CDR1 is MNHEY and CDR2 is SMNVEV (reference sequence). The CDR3 is 15 amino acids. CDR3 sequence (DNA): TGTGTCAGCAGTTACGTGCTAGCCGTCACAGATACGCAGTATTTT. It encodes CVSSYVLAVTDTQYF.

As for this clonotype: At one of its ends the junction is not consistent with the germline gene, which may arise from a read error. This chain uses TRBV12-3 or TRBV12-4 with TRBJ1-5, with D unresolved. This CDR3 has 14 residues. The CDR3 is CVSSDLLSNQPQHF. In DNA, the CDR3 is TGTGTCAGCAGTGACTTGTTGAGCAATCAGCCCCAGCATTTT.

This clonotype was detected ten times or more. The V and J genes are TRBV5-1 and TRBJ1-1, with D possibly matching TRBD1 (6 bases). V gave up 2 bases and J gave up 1 base, with 6 bases separating them. The germline V gene has CDR1 SGHRS and CDR2 YFSETQ. The length of the CDR3 is 13 residues. CDR3 coding DNA: TGCGCCAGCAGCTTACAGGGGAACACTGAAGCTTTCTTT. Protein: CASSLQGNTEAFF. Full variable domain (remainder filled in from reference TRBV5-1 and TRBJ1-1): KAGVTQTPRYLIKTRGQQVTLSCSPISGHRSVSWYQQTPGQGLQFLFEYFSETQRNKGNFPGRFSGRQFSNSRSEMNVSTLELGDSALYLCASSLQGNTEAFFGQGTRLTVV.

This clonotype showed up many times. V usage is TRBV10-2 and J usage is TRBJ2-1, with 13 bases identical to TRBD2. V shed 8 bases and J 4 bases; nucleotides not matched to a gene: 2. The CDR3 is made up of 14 amino acids. CDR1 and CDR2 from the germline V gene are WSHSY and SAAADI. The CDR3 loop reads CASGTSGTYNEQFF. In DNA form, the CDR3 reads TGCGCCAGCGGGACTAGCGGGACATACAATGAGCAGTTCTTC.

A word on this clonotype: One base away lies a much larger clone, so this may be a sequencing read error. The chain joins TRBV7-9 to TRBJ2-5, with 7 bases matching TRBD1. The length of the CDR3 is 15 residues. Germline V gives CDR1 SEHNR, CDR2 FQNEAQ (reference sequence). CDR3 DNA: TGTGCCAGCAGCACCCTACAGGGGAACCAAGAGACCCAGCACTTC. This codes for CASSTLQGNQETQHF.

This chain joins TRBV7-9 and TRBJ2-7; D may be TRBD1 or TRBD2 (5 bases each). This CDR3 region has 15 residues. V lost 0 bases to trimming and J lost 4 bases, with 13 bases between them. Germline V gives CDR1 SEHNR, CDR2 FQNEAQ (reference sequence). CDR3 coding DNA: TGTGCCAGCAGCTTAGCGCTAGGGACCCGGTACGAGCAGTACTTC. Translated, it gives CASSLALGTRYEQYF.

This clonotype was counted many times. CDR3 region: CASRADEVSSTDTQYF. CDR3 DNA sequence: TGTGCCAGCAGGGCCGACGAGGTCAGTAGCACAGATACGCAGTATTTT. The chain couples TRBV6-1 to TRBJ2-3; no clear D. Germline-derived CDR1 and CDR2 are MNHNS and SASEGT. The V end lost 6 bases, the J end lost 0 bases, and 16 bases lay between the germline ends. The CDR3 is 16 residues long.

This clonotype was counted at least ten times. The gene calls are TRBV19 and TRBJ1-5; D gene ambiguous. The CDR3 consists of 13 residues. V gave up 1 base and J gave up 2 bases, with 3 bases separating them. From germline, CDR1 is LNHDA and CDR2 SQIVND (reference sequence). The CDR3 nucleotides read TGTGCCAGTAGTATAGGTGGCAATCAGCCCCAGCATTTT. Residues: CASSIGGNQPQHF.

This chain links TRBV6-5 with TRBJ1-6; D ambiguous. V gave up 5 bases and J gave up 7 bases, with 24 bases separating them. Germline CDR1 MNHEY, CDR2 SVGAGI. The CDR3 extends over 18 amino acids. CDR3 in amino acids: CASSQPDLPPQRNSPLHF. In DNA form, the CDR3 reads TGTGCCAGCAGTCAACCGGACCTACCTCCCCAGAGGAATTCACCCCTCCACTTT.

This clonotype was seen many times. The rearrangement joins TRBV3-1 to TRBJ2-3; 8 nucleotides line up with TRBD2. The length of the CDR3 is 13 residues. Germline V gene lookup returns CDR1 LGHDT and CDR2 YNNKEL (reference sequence). Unmatched junction bases numbered 4, after V lost 5 bases and J lost 6 bases. CDR3 sequence: CASSCSGVDTQYF. CDR3 nucleotides: TGTGCCAGCAGCTGTAGCGGGGTGGATACGCAGTATTTT.

About this clonotype: Being one base from a much bigger clone, this may be a read error. The chain employs TRBV5-5 and TRBJ2-2, with TRBD2 as a possible D gene (6 bases). Between the trimmed V and J ends, which lost 4 bases and 1 base, there was a span of 14 bases. The CDR3 runs 16 residues. CDR1 SGHKS and CDR2 YYEKEE come from the germline V gene (reference sequence). The CDR3 sequence: CASSPGEAWNTGELFF. DNA for the CDR3: TGTGCCAGCAGCCCTGGGGAGGCTTGGAACACCGGGGAGCTGTTTTTT. Drawing the rest from reference TRBV5-5 and TRBJ2-2, the complete variable domain is DAGVTQSPTHLIKTRGQQVTLRCSPISGHKSVSWYQQVLGQGPQFIFQYYEKEERGRGNFPDRFSARQFPNYSSELNVNALLLGDSALYLCASSPGEAWNTGELFFGEGSRLTVL.

This clonotype has ten or more counts. The rearrangement links TRBV12-3 or TRBV12-4 to TRBJ1-2, with D possibly matching TRBD1 (5 bases). Trimming cost V 5 bases and J 8 bases, with 9 bases left between them. This CDR3 is built from 11 residues. DNA for the CDR3: TGTGCCAGCAGTGGAGGGGTCGGCTACACCTTC. Amino acid sequence: CASSGGVGYTF.

This clonotype was recorded a few times. Being one base from a much bigger clone, this may be a read error. The rearrangement joins TRBV7-2 to TRBJ1-2; a weak D match, TRBD1 (6 bases). CDR3 length equals 15 residues. CDR1 and CDR2 (germline): SGHTA, FQGNSA. The CDR3: CASSIPYRVYYGYPF. The CDR3 DNA reads as TGTGCCAGCAGCATACCCTACAGGGTTTACTATGGCTACCCCTTC. Full variable domain (rest looked up from reference TRBV7-2 and TRBJ1-2): GAGVSQSPSNKVTEKGKDVELRCDPISGHTALYWYRQSLGQGLEFLIYFQGNSAPDKSGLPSDRFSAERTGGSVSTLTIQRTQQEDSAVYLCASSIPYRVYYGYPFGSGTRLTVV.

This clonotype was counted many times. A read error may be the cause here, since a much bigger clone is one base away. This chain joins TRBV20-1 and TRBJ2-7; D remains unclear. The V end lost 2 bases, the J end lost 6 bases, and 17 bases lay between the germline ends. This CDR3 contains 14 residues. Germline V gene lookup returns CDR1 DFQATT and CDR2 SNEGSKA (reference sequence). The CDR3 loop is CSARQRTSASEQYF. In DNA, the CDR3 is TGCAGTGCTAGACAGAGGACCTCCGCCTCCGAGCAGTACTTC.

This clonotype was counted at least ten times. The rearrangement uses TRBV7-4 and TRBJ2-7; 10 bases match TRBD2. The CDR3 is made up of 14 amino acids. Germline CDR1 reads SGHVT; CDR2 reads SQSDAQ. Germline trimming cut 10 bases from V and 2 bases from J; bases unmatched to any gene: 8. The CDR3 protein is CANLGLADTYEQYF. DNA of the CDR3: TGTGCCAACCTAGGACTAGCGGATACCTACGAGCAGTACTTC.

This clonotype was recorded many times. V gene TRBV7-6 combines with J gene TRBJ2-3; D is possibly TRBD2 (6 bases). CDR1 is SGHVS, CDR2 FNYEAQ, per germline. The CDR3 runs to 15 residues. Trimming removed 2 bases at V and 1 base at J, with 10 bases between. The DNA of the CDR3 is TGTGCCAGCAGCTTATTAACGGGGGGCACAGATACGCAGTATTTT. This encodes CASSLLTGGTDTQYF.

Ten or more counts support this clonotype. It may be a read error: a sequence one base away is much more abundant. This rearrangement joins TRBV20-1 to TRBJ2-1, with TRBD2 matching 9 bases. The CDR3 consists of 14 residues. Looked up from germline, CDR1 is DFQATT and CDR2 is SNEGSKA (reference sequence). This chain's CDR3 is CSAQRGVSYTEQFF. CDR3 sequence (DNA): TGCAGTGCTCAGCGGGGGGTCTCCTACACTGAGCAGTTCTTC.

This clonotype has a count of ten or more. The J gene is TRBJ2-2, the V gene TRBV7-2; TRBD1 matches 8 bases. The junction had 4 bases not matched to a gene; V was cut back by 6 bases and J by 1 base. The CDR3 has 15 amino acids. Germline V lookup: CDR1 SGHTA, CDR2 FQGNSA. The CDR3 nucleotides are TGTGCCAGCAGGCGTGGACAGGGGAACACCGGGGAGCTGTTTTTT. Translated, it gives CASRRGQGNTGELFF.